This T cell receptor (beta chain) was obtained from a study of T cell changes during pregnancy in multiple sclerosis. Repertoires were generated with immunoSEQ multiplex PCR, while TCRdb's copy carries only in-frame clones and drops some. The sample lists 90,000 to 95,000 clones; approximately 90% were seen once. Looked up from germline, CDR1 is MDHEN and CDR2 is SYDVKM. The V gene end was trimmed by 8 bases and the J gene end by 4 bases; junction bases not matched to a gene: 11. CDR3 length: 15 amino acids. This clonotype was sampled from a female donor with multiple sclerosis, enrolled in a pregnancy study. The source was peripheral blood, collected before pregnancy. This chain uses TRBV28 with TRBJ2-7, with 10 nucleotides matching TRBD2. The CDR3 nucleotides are TGTGCCAGCGTGGGGGGTAGCGGGAGGAGGTACGAGCAGTACTTC. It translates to CASVGGSGRRYEQYF.